These 28 T cell receptor beta chains were all obtained from the same sample, sequenced in a study of CD8+ T cells in alopecia areata. RNA was isolated and reverse transcribed to cDNA, the sequencing template. Assay used: immunoSEQ multiplex PCR; TCRdb lists only in-frame clones, some missing. The data contain around 190,000 clones, around 60% of them seen just once; the ten biggest clones take up approximately 1.3%. Sample treatment: oral pan-JAK inhibitor, 5-10 mg twice daily. Source: CD4+ T cells sorted from blood, taken around week 50, from a patient treated with tofacitinib. The receptors were gathered from a human donor with alopecia areata.

The V call is TRBV30, the J call TRBJ1-5; 7 bases match TRBD1. The germline V gene encodes CDR1 GTSNPN and CDR2 SVGIG (reference sequence). The CDR3 length is 15 residues. V was clipped by 5 bases and J by 0 bases; unmatched bases: 7. CDR3 sequence (DNA): TGTGCCTGGGGCTTGACAGGGAGTAGCAATCAGCCCCAGCATTTT. Protein: CAWGLTGSSNQPQHF.

This clone was observed a few times. The chain uses TRBV25-1 and TRBJ1-2, with D possibly TRBD1 on 5 matching bases. Trimming left V 6 bases short and J 8 bases short, with 10 bases between. CDR1 is MGHDK and CDR2 is SYGVNS in the germline V gene. This CDR3 comprises 11 residues. CDR3 nucleotide sequence: TGTGCCAGCAGAGGGGTTGGAGGCTACACCTTC. Its protein product is CASRGVGGYTF.

This clone was seen more than once but under ten times. The J gene is TRBJ2-3, the V gene TRBV7-2; D remains ambiguous. The germline V gene has CDR1 SGHTA and CDR2 FQGNSA. The CDR3 totals 13 residues. With 0 bases removed from V and 2 bases from J, the gap between germline ends came to 3 bases. The CDR3, as DNA: TGTGCCAGCAGCTTAGCCTACACAGATACGCAGTATTTT. Amino acid sequence: CASSLAYTDTQYF.

The V call is TRBV5-1, the J call TRBJ2-3; D ambiguous. V shed 4 bases and J shed 1 base, with 7 bases lying between them. Germline lookup yields CDR1 SGHRS and CDR2 YFSETQ. The CDR3 has 13 amino acids. The CDR3 loop is CASSLTRTDTQYF. CDR3 coding DNA: TGCGCCAGCAGCCTAACTCGCACAGATACGCAGTATTTT.

This rearrangement joins TRBV7-9 to TRBJ1-1, with D perhaps matching TRBD1 (6 bases). The germline gives CDR1 SEHNR, CDR2 FQNEAQ (reference sequence). This CDR3 spans 13 amino acids. Between the trimmed V and J ends, which lost 2 bases and 6 bases, there was a span of 10 bases. The chain's CDR3 is CASSLSQGPEAFF. CDR3 DNA: TGTGCCAGCAGCTTAAGTCAGGGGCCTGAAGCTTTCTTT.

The chain combines TRBV7-9 with TRBJ1-6, with 7 bases identical to TRBD1. Per the germline V gene, CDR1 is SEHNR and CDR2 is FQNEAQ (reference sequence). Germline trimming cut 5 bases from V and 7 bases from J; bases unmatched to any gene: 8. The CDR3 spans 15 residues. CDR3 sequence reads: CASSEGTVNNSPLHF. The DNA of the CDR3 is TGTGCCAGCAGCGAAGGGACAGTGAACAATTCACCCCTCCACTTT. The variable domain in full, with the rest retrieved from reference TRBV7-9 and TRBJ1-6, is DTGVSQNPRHKITKRGQNVTFRCDPISEHNRLYWYRQTLGQGPEFLTYFQNEAQLEKSRLLSDRFSAERPKGSFSTLEIQRTEQGDSAMYLCASSEGTVNNSPLHFGNGTRLTVT.

V usage is TRBV2 and J usage is TRBJ1-2; a possible D gene is TRBD1 (6 bases). V was cut by 8 bases and J by 7 bases, with 26 bases left in between. The CDR3 spans 16 residues. Germline CDR1 is SNHLY and CDR2 is FYNNEI. The CDR3 here is CASSYPSAGRDIGYTF. Written as DNA, the CDR3 is TGTGCCAGCTCTTACCCCAGCGCTGGAAGGGACATTGGCTACACCTTC.

This clone occurred a few times. The chain uses TRBV19 and TRBJ1-1; TRBD1 matches at 8 bases. Looked up from germline, CDR1 is LNHDA and CDR2 is SQIVND (reference sequence). The CDR3 totals 13 residues. With V trimmed by 5 bases and J by 10 bases, 9 bases remained unmatched. CDR3 in DNA: TGTGCCAGTAGTCACGGACAGGGCATCGTAGCTTTCTTT. Translating gives CASSHGQGIVAFF.

The V and J genes are TRBV15 and TRBJ1-1; D gene unclear. This CDR3 is 14 amino acids long. In germline, CDR1 is LNHNV, CDR2 YYDKDF (reference sequence). V was shortened by 0 bases and J by 9 bases, with 14 bases between the two germline ends. CDR3 sequence (DNA): TGTGCCACCAGCAGAGATGGTGTGAGGGTAAAAGCTTTCTTT. This gives the protein CATSRDGVRVKAFF.

This chain connects TRBV6-5 to TRBJ1-2, with no clear D. The length of the CDR3 is 13 residues. CDR1 MNHEY and CDR2 SVGAGI come from the germline V gene. Trimming left V 6 bases short and J 4 bases short, with 12 bases between. The chain's CDR3 is CASSPRGSYGYTF. The CDR3 DNA reads as TGTGCCAGCAGCCCTCGGGGTAGCTATGGCTACACCTTC.

The chain has TRBV9 and TRBJ2-3, with unresolved D. The V gene lost 3 bases and the J gene lost 6 bases, with 11 bases spanning the gap. The germline CDR1 and CDR2 sequences are SGDLS and YYNGEE. CDR3 length: 13 amino acids. Written as DNA, the CDR3 is TGTGCCAGCAGCGCCCCTCTGCTGGATACGCAGTATTTT. Translation gives CASSAPLLDTQYF.

The gene calls are TRBV6-5 and TRBJ2-7, with D hard to call. Per the germline V gene, CDR1 is MNHEY and CDR2 is SVGAGI. V was shortened by 7 bases and J by 4 bases, with 17 bases between the two germline ends. The CDR3 has 14 residues. DNA of the CDR3: TGTGCCAGCACCCGGTCGGGCGGTGGATACGAGCAGTACTTC. Its translation is CASTRSGGGYEQYF.

This chain joins TRBV7-2 and TRBJ1-6; D is possibly TRBD1 (5 bases). Trimming removed 3 bases from V and 8 bases from J, with 20 bases in between. Germline V lookup: CDR1 SGHTA, CDR2 FQGNSA. This CDR3 is built from 17 residues. The CDR3 spells CASSLGGQGHRYSPLHF. In DNA, the CDR3 is TGTGCCAGCAGCTTGGGCGGTCAGGGCCATAGGTATTCACCCCTCCACTTT.

The CDR3 DNA reads TGCAGCGTGGATGACAGCTACGAGCAGTACTTC. Its protein product is CSVDDSYEQYF. The chain links TRBV29-1 to TRBJ2-7, with D perhaps matching TRBD1 (5 bases). V gave up 6 bases and J gave up 3 bases, with 9 bases separating them. From germline, CDR1 is SQVTM and CDR2 ANQGSEA. There are 11 residues in the CDR3.

The J gene is TRBJ2-3, the V gene TRBV2; D unclear. The CDR3 runs 12 residues. CDR1 and CDR2 from the germline V gene are SNHLY and FYNNEI. V lost 4 bases and J 6 bases, leaving 8 bases between the germline ends. The CDR3 DNA is TGTGCCAGCAGTGGCCAAGGGGATACGCAGTATTTT. Translated: CASSGQGDTQYF.

V usage is TRBV15 and J usage is TRBJ1-2; D is unclear. The CDR3 has 14 residues. Germline CDR1 and CDR2: LNHNV and YYDKDF (reference sequence). The V end was cut by 0 bases, the J end by 5 bases, with 10 bases between. The CDR3 spells CATSRDEDIYGYTF. The CDR3 DNA reads TGTGCCACCAGCAGAGATGAAGACATTTATGGCTACACCTTC. Full variable domain (remainder filled in from reference TRBV15 and TRBJ1-2): DAMVIQNPRYQVTQFGKPVTLSCSQTLNHNVMYWYQQKSSQAPKLLFHYYDKDFNNEADTPDNFQSRRPNTSFCFLDIRSPGLGDTAMYLCATSRDEDIYGYTFGSGTRLTVV.

V is TRBV5-1 and J is TRBJ2-1, with 8 bases matching TRBD1. J gave up 10 bases and V 4 bases, and 7 bases lay outside the gene matches. The germline gives CDR1 SGHRS, CDR2 YFSETQ. This CDR3 region has 13 residues. The CDR3: CASSPLTGVEQFF. CDR3 nucleotide sequence: TGCGCCAGCAGCCCACTGACAGGGGTCGAGCAGTTCTTC.

V gene TRBV4-3 combines with J gene TRBJ2-5; D not resolved. Per the germline V gene, CDR1 is LGHNA and CDR2 is YSLEER. The CDR3 spans 13 residues. Trimming cost V 0 bases and J 4 bases, with 6 bases left between them. CDR3 DNA sequence: TGCGCCAGCAGCCAAGATTCCGCAGAGACCCAGTACTTC. As protein: CASSQDSAETQYF.

As regards this clone: This CDR3 is also generated by other DNA sequences in the sample. The genes are TRBV29-1 and TRBJ1-2, with D possibly TRBD1 on 5 matching bases. The CDR3 runs to 11 residues. The germline gives CDR1 SQVTM, CDR2 ANQGSEA. Trimming took 7 bases from V and 6 from J, leaving 12 bases between them. The chain's CDR3 is CSGGPRDGYTF. Written as DNA, the CDR3 is TGCAGCGGGGGACCGAGGGATGGCTACACCTTC.

The CDR3 spells CASSPEDAYGYTF. CDR3 nucleotide sequence: TGCGCCAGCAGCCCGGAGGACGCCTATGGCTACACCTTC. The rearrangement links TRBV5-1 to TRBJ1-2; no clear D gene. Trimming shortened V by 4 bases and J by 4 bases, and 11 bases separated the two germline ends. Looked up from germline, CDR1 is SGHRS and CDR2 is YFSETQ. This CDR3 comprises 13 residues.

There are a few counts of this clone. V is TRBV29-1 and J is TRBJ2-2; 8 positions agree with TRBD1. Germline V CDR1 and CDR2: SQVTM, ANQGSEA. After removal of 7 bases from V and 1 base from J, the junction contained 2 bases not matched to a gene. This CDR3 region has 13 residues. The CDR3, as DNA: TGCAGCGCGGACAGGGTGAACACCGGGGAGCTGTTTTTT. Its protein is CSADRVNTGELFF.

The chain is built from TRBV20-1 and TRBJ2-3; D uncertain. This CDR3 comprises 11 residues. Germline values: CDR1 DFQATT, CDR2 SNEGSKA (reference sequence). V was shortened by 0 bases and J by 5 bases, with 3 bases between the two germline ends. CDR3 protein: CSARERDTQYF. In DNA, the CDR3 is TGCAGTGCTAGAGAGCGAGATACGCAGTATTTT.

This clone was seen more than once but under ten times. The DNA for the CDR3 is TGCAGCGTTGGCGACAGAAGCTCCTACGAGCAGTACTTC. This encodes CSVGDRSSYEQYF. The chain links TRBV29-1 to TRBJ2-7, with D perhaps TRBD1 (5 bases). V gave up 4 bases and J gave up 0 bases, with 10 bases separating them. There are 13 residues in the CDR3. The V gene's germline CDR1 is SQVTM and CDR2 ANQGSEA.

This chain uses TRBV29-1 with TRBJ1-1; D ambiguous. The CDR3 totals 13 residues. The germline V gene encodes CDR1 SQVTM and CDR2 ANQGSEA. Trimming took 7 bases from V and 0 from J, leaving 12 bases between them. The CDR3 region is CSAGRSLNTEAFF. DNA for the CDR3: TGCAGCGCCGGCAGGTCCCTGAACACTGAAGCTTTCTTT.

This chain joins TRBV15 and TRBJ2-1, with 13 bases lining up with TRBD2. The germline gives CDR1 LNHNV, CDR2 YYDKDF (reference sequence). The J segment lost 6 bases and the V segment lost 6 bases, leaving 2 bases of the junction unmatched. This CDR3 is 14 amino acids long. The CDR3 region is CATSRLAGGNEQFF. The CDR3 region has the DNA TGTGCCACCAGTAGACTAGCGGGGGGCAATGAGCAGTTCTTC. Supplemented by reference TRBV15 and TRBJ2-1, the full variable domain reads DAMVIQNPRYQVTQFGKPVTLSCSQTLNHNVMYWYQQKSSQAPKLLFHYYDKDFNNEADTPDNFQSRRPNTSFCFLDIRSPGLGDTAMYLCATSRLAGGNEQFFGPGTRLTVL.

J is TRBJ2-4 and V is TRBV4-3, with D maybe TRBD2 (6 bases). Deletions cut 4 bases from V and 8 bases from J, with 12 bases between. Germline V gene data show CDR1 as LGHNA and CDR2 as YSLEER. This CDR3 contains 13 residues. The CDR3 loop reads CASSREAADIQYF. In DNA form, the CDR3 reads TGCGCCAGCAGCCGGGAGGCGGCGGACATTCAGTACTTC.

This chain uses TRBV19 with TRBJ1-2; D gene uncertain. Germline CDR1 and CDR2: LNHDA and SQIVND (reference sequence). The CDR3 sequence is 13 residues long. Trimming shortened V by 5 bases and J by 7 bases, and 14 bases separated the two germline ends. The CDR3 bases are TGTGCCAGTAGTGAAAATATGCGCGGTGGCTACACCTTC. Translation: CASSENMRGGYTF.

This rearrangement joins TRBV29-1 to TRBJ2-7; tentative D call: TRBD1 (5 bases). Germline CDR1 is SQVTM and CDR2 is ANQGSEA. The germline V and J ends were trimmed by 5 bases and 1 base, with 9 bases remaining between them. The CDR3 extends over 12 amino acids. The CDR3 region is CSVSDTSYEQYF. The CDR3 nucleotides read TGCAGCGTTTCGGACACTTCCTACGAGCAGTACTTC.